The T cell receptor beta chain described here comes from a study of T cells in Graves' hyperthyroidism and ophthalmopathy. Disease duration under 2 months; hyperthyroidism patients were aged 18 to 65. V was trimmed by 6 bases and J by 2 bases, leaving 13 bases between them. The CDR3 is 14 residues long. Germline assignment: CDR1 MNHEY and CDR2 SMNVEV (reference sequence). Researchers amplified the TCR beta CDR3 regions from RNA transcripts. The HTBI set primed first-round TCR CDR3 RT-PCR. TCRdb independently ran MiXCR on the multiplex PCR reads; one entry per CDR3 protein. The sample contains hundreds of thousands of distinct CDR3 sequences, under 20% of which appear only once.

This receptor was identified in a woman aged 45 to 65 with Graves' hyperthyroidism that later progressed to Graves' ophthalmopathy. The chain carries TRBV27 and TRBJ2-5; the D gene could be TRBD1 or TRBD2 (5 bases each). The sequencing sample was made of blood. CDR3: CASRTGTLQETQYF. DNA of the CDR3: TGTGCCAGCAGGACCGGGACCCTTCAAGAGACCCAGTACTTC.